The 27 T cell receptor beta chains listed next were all sequenced from one sample in a study of blood T cell repertoires in COVID-19. TCRdb's table, derived via immunoSEQ multiplex PCR, lists solely in-frame clones and lacks some. The sample shows 50,000 to 75,000 clones, around 82% of them seen only once. The sequencing sample was made of peripheral blood. The receptors were sampled from a man in his sixties with acute or convalescent COVID-19.

This clone has more than one count but fewer than ten. V is TRBV28 and J is TRBJ2-7; 9 nucleotides align to TRBD1. Germline V gives CDR1 MDHEN, CDR2 SYDVKM. With 3 bases clipped from V and 1 base from J, the junction kept 4 bases outside the gene matches. The CDR3 has 15 amino acids. The CDR3 DNA follows: TGTGCCAGCAGTTTTGGGGGACAGGGTTCCTACGAGCAGTACTTC. It encodes CASSFGGQGSYEQYF.

This clone was counted a few times. The chain has TRBV2 and TRBJ2-3; TRBD1 aligns across 12 bases. Per germline, CDR1 SNHLY and CDR2 FYNNEI. Trimming cost V 6 bases and J 6 bases; bases outside gene matches: 7. This CDR3 has 15 residues. The CDR3 sequence: CASRKGQGALDTQYF. CDR3 bases: TGTGCCAGCAGGAAGGGACAGGGGGCGTTGGATACGCAGTATTTT.

There are a few counts of this clone. This sequence joins TRBV19 and TRBJ1-1; tentative D call: TRBD1 (5 bases). Per the germline V gene, CDR1 is LNHDA and CDR2 is SQIVND (reference sequence). Trimming removed 4 bases from V and 2 bases from J, with 14 bases in between. The CDR3 has 15 residues. In DNA, the CDR3 is TGTGCCAGTAGTAGGGGCAGGACGCCCAACACTGAAGCTTTCTTT. Amino acids: CASSRGRTPNTEAFF.

The genes are TRBV19 and TRBJ2-7, with 8 bases that match TRBD2. This CDR3 comprises 17 residues. CDR1 and CDR2 from the germline V gene are LNHDA and SQIVND (reference sequence). V was pared by 5 bases and J by 0 bases, with 12 bases of the junction left unmatched. The CDR3 coding sequence is TGTGCCAGTAGTGGGGCTAGCGGGTTAGGATCCTCCTACGAGCAGTACTTC. Amino acid sequence: CASSGASGLGSSYEQYF. The variable domain in full, with the rest retrieved from reference TRBV19 and TRBJ2-7, is DGGITQSPKYLFRKEGQNVTLSCEQNLNHDAMYWYRQDPGQGLRLIYYSQIVNDFQKGDIAEGYSVSREKKESFPLTVTSAQKNPTAFYLCASSGASGLGSSYEQYFGPGTRLTVT.

This chain joins TRBV7-9 and TRBJ1-5; 10 bases line up with TRBD1. This CDR3 is 14 amino acids long. CDR1 and CDR2 (germline): SEHNR, FQNEAQ (reference sequence). The J segment lost 7 bases and the V segment lost 5 bases, leaving 5 bases of the junction unmatched. In DNA form, the CDR3 reads TGTGCCAGCAGCCCCGGGACAGGGGTACAGCCCCAGCATTTT. As protein: CASSPGTGVQPQHF. The full variable domain, completed using reference TRBV7-9 and TRBJ1-5, is DTGVSQNPRHKITKRGQNVTFRCDPISEHNRLYWYRQTLGQGPEFLTYFQNEAQLEKSRLLSDRFSAERPKGSFSTLEIQRTEQGDSAMYLCASSPGTGVQPQHFGDGTRLSIL.

The V call is TRBV7-2, the J call TRBJ2-7; 9 bases align to TRBD2. The CDR3 consists of 16 residues. The germline CDR1 and CDR2 sequences are SGHTA and FQGNSA. J gave up 0 bases and V 4 bases, and 7 bases lay outside the gene matches. The CDR3 bases are TGTGCCAGCAGCTCAAGGGCGGGGGGGAGCTCCTACGAGCAGTACTTC. Encoded protein: CASSSRAGGSSYEQYF.

The chain recombines TRBV18 with TRBJ2-5; 8 nucleotides match TRBD1. CDR3 length equals 16 residues. Germline CDR1 is KGHSH and CDR2 is LQKENI. V lost 3 bases to trimming and J lost 5 bases; unmatched junction nucleotides: 11. CDR3 amino acids: CASSPPVTGEMETQYF. CDR3 DNA sequence: TGTGCCAGCTCACCCCCAGTGACAGGGGAGATGGAGACCCAGTACTTC.

The chain carries TRBV3-1 (or the pseudogene TRBV3-2) and TRBJ1-1; weak D call: TRBD1 (5 bases). CDR3 length: 14 amino acids. From germline, CDR1 is LGHDT and CDR2 YNNKEL (reference sequence). V gave up 7 bases and J gave up 4 bases, with 16 bases separating them. CDR3 protein: CASTPPGGGTEAFF. CDR3 DNA sequence: TGTGCCAGCACCCCACCGGGCGGGGGCACTGAAGCTTTCTTT.

This chain uses TRBV7-9 with TRBJ2-7; 9 bases fit TRBD1. The germline V gene has CDR1 SEHNR and CDR2 FQNEAQ (reference sequence). The V gene end was trimmed by 4 bases and the J gene end by 5 bases; junction bases not matched to a gene: 6. This CDR3 is 14 amino acids long. The CDR3 DNA reads TGTGCCAGCAGCTCCGGGACAGGGTACGACGAGCAGTACTTC. This sequence encodes CASSSGTGYDEQYF.

This clone appeared many times. The chain uses TRBV5-6 and TRBJ2-3; TRBD2 aligns across 8 bases. In germline, CDR1 is SGHDT, CDR2 YYEEEE. The V segment lost 3 bases and the J segment 6 bases; nucleotides outside the gene matches: 15. The CDR3 runs 17 residues. The CDR3 is CASSSGRVGGAVDTQYF. CDR3 in DNA: TGTGCCAGCAGCTCTGGAAGGGTCGGGGGGGCCGTGGATACGCAGTATTTT. Supplemented by reference TRBV5-6 and TRBJ2-3, the full variable domain reads DAGVTQSPTHLIKTRGQQVTLRCSPKSGHDTVSWYQQALGQGPQFIFQYYEEEERQRGNFPDRFSGHQFPNYSSELNVNALLLGDSALYLCASSSGRVGGAVDTQYFGPGTRLTVL.

This chain connects TRBV3-1 (or the pseudogene TRBV3-2) to TRBJ2-5; 8 bases are shared with TRBD2. Per germline, CDR1 LGHDT and CDR2 YNNKEL (reference sequence). V shed 1 base, J shed 1 base, and the junction held 5 bases outside the gene matches. There are 16 residues in the CDR3. The DNA for the CDR3 is TGTGCCAGCAGCCAAGGGTCGGGGGGGCCCCAAGAGACCCAGTACTTC. Translated, it gives CASSQGSGGPQETQYF.

This chain uses TRBV28 with TRBJ2-3, with D uncertain. CDR1 and CDR2 (germline): MDHEN, SYDVKM. The V end lost 5 bases, the J end lost 6 bases, and 9 bases lay between the germline ends. The CDR3 has 12 amino acids. The CDR3 DNA reads as TGTGCCAGCAGTACGACAATCGATACGCAGTATTTT. Protein: CASSTTIDTQYF.

The chain links TRBV9 to TRBJ1-3, with D possibly TRBD1 on 6 matching bases. The CDR3 is made up of 14 amino acids. V was pared by 3 bases and J by 2 bases, with 9 bases between. Germline CDR1 SGDLS, CDR2 YYNGEE. The CDR3 protein is CASSAGETGNTIYF. CDR3 DNA sequence: TGTGCCAGCAGCGCAGGGGAAACTGGAAACACCATATATTTT.

This chain uses TRBV7-9 with TRBJ1-1, with D perhaps matching TRBD1 (5 bases). This CDR3 spans 13 amino acids. V shed 4 bases and J shed 0 bases, with 6 bases lying between them. Per the germline V gene, CDR1 is SEHNR and CDR2 is FQNEAQ (reference sequence). The CDR3 nucleotides are TGTGCCAGCAGCTCGACAGTGAACACTGAAGCTTTCTTT. Its translation: CASSSTVNTEAFF. Variable domain in full (rest from reference TRBV7-9 and TRBJ1-1): DTGVSQNPRHKITKRGQNVTFRCDPISEHNRLYWYRQTLGQGPEFLTYFQNEAQLEKSRLLSDRFSAERPKGSFSTLEIQRTEQGDSAMYLCASSSTVNTEAFFGQGTRLTVV.

In nucleotides, the CDR3 is TGTGCCAGTAGTATTTCGCTAGCGGCTCCCAATGAGCAGTTCTTC. It encodes CASSISLAAPNEQFF. The chain joins TRBV19 to TRBJ2-1, with 7 bases lining up with TRBD2. Germline loops: CDR1 LNHDA, CDR2 SQIVND (reference sequence). This CDR3 has 15 residues. Trimming at V came to 3 bases and at J to 6 bases, leaving 8 bases not matched to a gene.

The chain joins TRBV7-9 to TRBJ1-1, with 10 nucleotides matching TRBD1. Losses at the gene ends were 3 bases for V and 0 bases for J; bases not matched to a gene: 4. Germline CDR1 reads SEHNR; CDR2 reads FQNEAQ (reference sequence). This CDR3 has 16 residues. The CDR3 region is CASSFRTGGLNTEAFF. DNA for the CDR3: TGTGCCAGCAGCTTCCGGACAGGGGGATTGAACACTGAAGCTTTCTTT.

This clone was observed a single time. The chain carries TRBV4-2 and TRBJ1-5, with a tentative D call TRBD1 (5 bases). With 1 base removed from V and 8 bases from J, the gap between germline ends came to 12 bases. The CDR3 extends over 14 amino acids. The V gene's germline CDR1 is LGHNA and CDR2 YNFKEQ. The CDR3 reads CASSQGGGDEPQHF. CDR3 DNA: TGTGCCAGCAGCCAAGGCGGGGGAGACGAGCCCCAGCATTTT.

The chain carries TRBV6-5 and TRBJ2-3; 7 bases are a match to TRBD2. This CDR3 comprises 15 residues. CDR1 is MNHEY and CDR2 is SVGAGI in the germline V gene. The junction had 12 bases not matched to a gene; V was cut back by 7 bases and J by 5 bases. The CDR3 here is CASTLKAGRGDTQYF. As DNA, the CDR3 is TGTGCCAGCACTCTAAAGGCAGGGAGGGGAGATACGCAGTATTTT.

This clone showed up just once. The chain is built from TRBV24-1 and TRBJ2-1; D not certain. Trimming pared 2 bases from V and 4 bases from J, leaving 8 bases between. Germline V CDR1 and CDR2: KGHDR, SFDVKD. There are 14 residues in the CDR3. The DNA of the CDR3 is TGTGCCACCAGTGATTCCCACATGTACAATGAGCAGTTCTTC. Its translation is CATSDSHMYNEQFF.

The chain uses TRBV7-6 and TRBJ1-5, with a tentative D call TRBD1 (5 bases). Per the germline V gene, CDR1 is SGHVS and CDR2 is FNYEAQ. Trimming pared 5 bases from V and 0 bases from J, leaving 11 bases between. This CDR3 is built from 15 residues. CDR3 sequence (DNA): TGTGCCAGCAGCCCGACAGTTTATAGCAATCAGCCCCAGCATTTT. Its translation: CASSPTVYSNQPQHF.

J is TRBJ2-3 and V is TRBV5-5; 13 bases line up with TRBD2. The CDR3 runs 19 residues. V lost 4 bases, J lost 0 bases, and 11 bases stayed unmatched. Germline V CDR1 and CDR2: SGHKS, YYEKEE (reference sequence). CDR3 sequence (DNA): TGTGCCAGCAGCGCGGGACTAGCGGGGCCAGTCGCTAGCACAGATACGCAGTATTTT. Its protein product is CASSAGLAGPVASTDTQYF.

This chain uses TRBV30 with TRBJ1-2, with a tentative D call TRBD1 (6 bases). The CDR3 is 14 residues long. The germline V and J ends were trimmed by 0 bases and 8 bases, with 16 bases remaining between them. Germline assignment: CDR1 GTSNPN and CDR2 SVGIG (reference sequence). CDR3 loop: CAWSVEGGWKGYTF. CDR3 bases: TGTGCCTGGAGTGTAGAAGGGGGTTGGAAAGGCTACACCTTC.

This clone was counted a single time. The chain joins TRBV20-1 to TRBJ1-2; no firm D call. V was cut by 3 bases and J by 8 bases, with 13 bases left in between. This CDR3 is 12 amino acids long. The germline CDR1 and CDR2 sequences are DFQATT and SNEGSKA (reference sequence). CDR3 coding DNA: TGCAGTGCTAGTGACGGCGGAAGGGGCTACACCTTC. It specifies CSASDGGRGYTF.

This clone was counted a single time. The gene calls are TRBV6-5 and TRBJ2-5, with 10 bases fitting TRBD2. Germline V gives CDR1 MNHEY, CDR2 SVGAGI. The CDR3 runs to 15 residues. Trimming cost V 6 bases and J 0 bases; bases outside gene matches: 4. CDR3 in DNA: TGTGCCAGCAGCCGTAGCGGGGGGAACCAAGAGACCCAGTACTTC. This encodes CASSRSGGNQETQYF.

V usage is TRBV12-3 or TRBV12-4 and J usage is TRBJ1-6, with D hard to call. Deletions cut 6 bases from V and 8 bases from J, with 8 bases between. The length of the CDR3 is 12 residues. The CDR3 DNA reads TGTGCCAGCAGGCAGGATGATTCACCCCTCCACTTT. This translates into CASRQDDSPLHF.

This chain connects TRBV7-3 to TRBJ2-5; 10 nucleotides align to TRBD2. The CDR3 covers 15 residues. The V gene end was trimmed by 2 bases and the J gene end by 4 bases; junction bases not matched to a gene: 4. CDR1 is SGHTA, CDR2 FQGTGA, per germline. CDR3 protein: CASSLGAGGPETQYF. CDR3 nucleotides: TGTGCCAGCAGCTTAGGAGCGGGGGGGCCAGAGACCCAGTACTTC.

The CDR3 DNA follows: TGTGCCAGCAGTTTAAGGGGAAACAGAGGCTACACCTTC. Translation: CASSLRGNRGYTF. The chain is built from TRBV12-3 or TRBV12-4 and TRBJ1-2; maybe TRBD1 (5 bases). V was shortened by 2 bases and J by 8 bases, with 12 bases between the two germline ends. This CDR3 region has 13 residues.